The 27 T cell receptor beta chains below were found in one sample sequenced in a study of T cell changes during pregnancy in multiple sclerosis. Profiled with immunoSEQ multiplex PCR; TCRdb holds only in-frame clones, not every one. Found here are over 90,000 clones, 90% of them singletons; the top ten hold under 0.8%. Here the sequenced sample was peripheral blood, taken in the second trimester of pregnancy. These receptors were taken from a female donor in good health, enrolled as a control in a pregnancy study.

The CDR3: CASIRFVVGREQFF. The DNA for the CDR3 is TGTGCCAGCATCCGGTTCGTCGTTGGGCGTGAGCAGTTCTTC. The chain joins TRBV5-6 to TRBJ2-1; no reliable D call. Trimming cost V 6 bases and J 9 bases, with 19 bases left between them. From germline, CDR1 is SGHDT and CDR2 YYEEEE. This CDR3 has 14 residues.

The rearrangement joins TRBV4-2 to TRBJ2-7; 13 bases fit TRBD2. The J segment lost 0 bases and the V segment lost 4 bases, leaving 9 bases of the junction unmatched. The CDR3 spans 18 residues. Per germline, CDR1 LGHNA and CDR2 YNFKEQ. The CDR3 is CASSLRTSGGPISYEQYF. For the CDR3, the DNA is TGTGCCAGCAGCCTTCGGACTAGCGGGGGCCCCATCTCCTACGAGCAGTACTTC.

The rearrangement joins TRBV19 to TRBJ2-3; TRBD2 matches 7 bases. Germline V CDR1 and CDR2: LNHDA, SQIVND (reference sequence). The V segment lost 7 bases and the J segment 2 bases; nucleotides outside the gene matches: 3. The length of the CDR3 is 13 residues. For the CDR3, the DNA is TGTGCCAGTACTAGCGGTCTCACAGATACGCAGTATTTT. Translation: CASTSGLTDTQYF.

This chain links TRBV10-1 with TRBJ1-1; D might be TRBD1 (5 bases). Trimming took 0 bases from V and 5 from J, leaving 10 bases between them. The CDR3 contains 14 residues. Per the germline V gene, CDR1 is WNHNN and CDR2 is SYGVQD (reference sequence). The DNA of the CDR3 is TGCGCCAGCAGTGAGTCGATCGGGGGGACTGAAGCTTTCTTT. Protein sequence: CASSESIGGTEAFF.

This sequence joins TRBV5-6 and TRBJ1-1; 11 bases map to TRBD1. The CDR3 covers 14 residues. The germline V gene has CDR1 SGHDT and CDR2 YYEEEE. J lost 6 bases, V lost 3 bases, and 4 bases had no gene match. The CDR3 DNA reads as TGTGCCAGCAGCTGGGGGACAGGGGGTCCTGAAGCTTTCTTT. As protein: CASSWGTGGPEAFF.

The chain is built from TRBV5-1 and TRBJ2-7; 8 bases are a match to TRBD1. V shed 4 bases and J 1 base; nucleotides not matched to a gene: 7. CDR3 length equals 15 residues. Per germline, CDR1 SGHRS and CDR2 YFSETQ. The CDR3: CASSLGGTGSYEQYF. The CDR3 DNA reads TGCGCCAGCAGCCTTGGTGGGACAGGATCCTACGAGCAGTACTTC.

The chain uses TRBV5-1 and TRBJ2-7, with 9 bases fitting TRBD1. Germline CDR1 is SGHRS and CDR2 is YFSETQ. The CDR3 extends over 15 amino acids. J lost 6 bases, V lost 4 bases, and 11 bases had no gene match. This CDR3 is CASSRRDRVVSEQYF. The CDR3 region has the DNA TGCGCCAGCAGCCGCCGGGACAGGGTGGTCTCCGAGCAGTACTTC.

This clone was found a few times. This chain links TRBV19 with TRBJ2-7, with 11 bases that match TRBD1. V gave up 2 bases and J gave up 2 bases; unmatched junction bases: 5. This CDR3 region has 16 residues. Germline assignment: CDR1 LNHDA and CDR2 SQIVND (reference sequence). Here the CDR3 DNA reads TGTGCCAGTAGTATACGGCCGGGACAGGGGGCCTACGAGCAGTACTTC. Protein sequence: CASSIRPGQGAYEQYF.

The chain carries TRBV7-2 and TRBJ1-2; D call uncertain. Germline V gene lookup returns CDR1 SGHTA and CDR2 FQGNSA. V was trimmed by 6 bases and J by 1 base, leaving 9 bases between them. This CDR3 spans 13 amino acids. The CDR3: CASRMGDNYGYTF. DNA for the CDR3: TGTGCCAGCAGAATGGGCGATAACTATGGCTACACCTTC.

The rearrangement links TRBV4-2 to TRBJ1-2; D uncertain. CDR3 length equals 14 residues. Germline loops: CDR1 LGHNA, CDR2 YNFKEQ. V lost 0 bases and J lost 3, with 8 bases in between. The CDR3 sequence is CASSQELIYYGYTF. CDR3 nucleotide sequence: TGTGCCAGCAGCCAAGAACTGATTTACTATGGCTACACCTTC.

The chain employs TRBV11-2 and TRBJ2-3; 7 bases line up with TRBD1. Germline V gene lookup returns CDR1 SGHAT and CDR2 FQNNGV. The CDR3 runs 15 residues. The junction had 5 bases not matched to a gene; V was cut back by 5 bases and J by 0 bases. The CDR3 reads CASSLRGYSTDTQYF. CDR3 in DNA: TGTGCCAGCAGCCTCAGGGGGTACAGCACAGATACGCAGTATTTT.

This chain connects TRBV6-6 to TRBJ2-7; D not certain. Looked up from germline, CDR1 is MNHNY and CDR2 is SVGAGI (reference sequence). This CDR3 region has 14 residues. The ends were cut back, 6 bases at V and 2 bases at J, with 14 bases in the middle. The chain's CDR3 is CASRLSQAPYEQYF. As DNA, the CDR3 is TGTGCCAGCAGGCTGTCCCAGGCCCCCTACGAGCAGTACTTC.

V and J are TRBV7-2 and TRBJ1-5; D gene unclear. The germline V and J ends were trimmed by 2 bases and 7 bases, with 9 bases remaining between them. The CDR3 spans 13 residues. Germline values: CDR1 SGHTA, CDR2 FQGNSA. Here the CDR3 reads CASSLTREQPQHF. The CDR3 DNA follows: TGTGCCAGCAGCTTAACGAGGGAGCAGCCCCAGCATTTT.

The rearrangement joins TRBV25-1 to TRBJ1-4; 7 nucleotides line up with TRBD1. J gave up 0 bases and V 8 bases, and 9 bases lay outside the gene matches. Germline V gene sequence: CDR1 MGHDK, CDR2 SYGVNS. This CDR3 spans 16 amino acids. CDR3 DNA: TGTGCCAGCGGCCGACAGGGTGGGGCAACTAATGAAAAACTGTTTTTT. It translates to CASGRQGGATNEKLFF.

V gene TRBV7-2 combines with J gene TRBJ1-4, with 10 bases that match TRBD1. With V trimmed by 5 bases and J by 8 bases, 8 bases remained unmatched. CDR1 is SGHTA, CDR2 FQGNSA, per germline. This CDR3 has 15 amino acids. CDR3 sequence (DNA): TGTGCCAGCAGCCGGACAGGGGGAGGTGGGGAAAAACTGTTTTTT. Translation: CASSRTGGGGEKLFF.

V and J are TRBV7-2 and TRBJ1-3; no firm D call. The V gene's germline CDR1 is SGHTA and CDR2 FQGNSA. V dropped 1 base and J dropped 0 bases, with 10 bases sitting between them. The CDR3 is 16 residues long. The CDR3 DNA is TGTGCCAGCAGCTTAGGCGCCCGCTACTCTGGAAACACCATATATTTT. As protein: CASSLGARYSGNTIYF.

The chain links TRBV4-2 to TRBJ1-5, with D possibly being TRBD1 (6 bases). Trimming pared 3 bases from V and 2 bases from J, leaving 14 bases between. CDR3 size: 16 residues. The germline V gene encodes CDR1 LGHNA and CDR2 YNFKEQ. The CDR3 nucleotides read TGTGCCAGCAGCCACGAGGACAGAGGAGGCAATCAGCCCCAGCATTTT. It is translated as CASSHEDRGGNQPQHF.

The chain couples TRBV4-3 to TRBJ1-1; D ambiguous. Germline-derived CDR1 and CDR2 are LGHNA and YSLEER. Trimming took off 3 bases at V and 1 base at J, with 9 bases between the two ends. The CDR3 has 14 residues. As DNA, the CDR3 is TGCGCCAGCAGCCAGGAAGGAGGGAACACTGAAGCTTTCTTT. It encodes CASSQEGGNTEAFF.

V gene TRBV4-3 combines with J gene TRBJ1-4; TRBD1 matches 11 bases. CDR3 length: 16 residues. V trimming: 2 bases; J trimming: 7 bases; junction bases outside the gene matches: 6. Germline V gene sequence: CDR1 LGHNA, CDR2 YSLEER. CDR3 sequence reads: CASSQQSGTGGEKLFF. CDR3 coding DNA: TGCGCCAGCAGCCAACAGAGCGGGACAGGGGGTGAAAAACTGTTTTTT.

The gene calls are TRBV4-1 and TRBJ1-1; D gene uncertain. CDR1 is MGHRA, CDR2 YSYEKL, per germline. Trimming removed 0 bases from V and 1 base from J, with 6 bases in between. CDR3 length: 14 residues. The CDR3 loop is CASSQDTGNTEAFF. The CDR3 DNA reads TGCGCCAGCAGCCAAGATACGGGGAACACTGAAGCTTTCTTT.

V is TRBV14 and J is TRBJ1-4; TRBD1 matches 7 bases. CDR3 size: 15 residues. Germline lookup yields CDR1 SGHDN and CDR2 FVKESK. V lost 8 bases to trimming and J lost 0 bases; unmatched junction nucleotides: 6. The CDR3 loop is CASRTGGPTNEKLFF. CDR3 in DNA: TGTGCCAGCCGGACAGGCGGCCCAACTAATGAAAAACTGTTTTTT.

The chain employs TRBV6-5 and TRBJ2-3; possibly TRBD2 for D (5 bases). V was trimmed by 3 bases and J by 2 bases, leaving 9 bases between them. CDR1 and CDR2 from the germline V gene are MNHEY and SVGAGI. CDR3 length equals 14 residues. For the CDR3, the DNA is TGTGCCAGCAGTTATGGGAGCCCCACAGATACGCAGTATTTT. This translates into CASSYGSPTDTQYF.

V gene TRBV11-2 combines with J gene TRBJ2-1, with TRBD2 matching over 7 bases. The CDR3 is made up of 14 amino acids. Per germline, CDR1 SGHAT and CDR2 FQNNGV. After removal of 1 base from V and 4 bases from J, the junction contained 1 base not matched to a gene. The CDR3 bases are TGTGCCAGCAGCTTAGTGGGAGGGTACAATGAGCAGTTCTTC. Its translation: CASSLVGGYNEQFF.

This chain joins TRBV9 and TRBJ1-5; tentative D call: TRBD1 (6 bases). Trimming removed 0 bases from V and 2 bases from J, with 12 bases in between. This CDR3 region has 16 residues. The V gene's germline CDR1 is SGDLS and CDR2 YYNGEE. CDR3 in DNA: TGTGCCAGCAGCGTAGGAAGGGGGTCGGGCAATCAGCCCCAGCATTTT. Amino acids: CASSVGRGSGNQPQHF.

This clone was recorded a few times. The rearrangement joins TRBV5-1 to TRBJ1-2; weak D call: TRBD1 (6 bases). The germline V gene has CDR1 SGHRS and CDR2 YFSETQ. This CDR3 has 16 amino acids. Deletions cut 4 bases from V and 1 base from J, with 17 bases between. The DNA of the CDR3 is TGCGCCAGCAGCCCACTCAGTACAGGGTTTAACTATGGCTACACCTTC. Protein sequence: CASSPLSTGFNYGYTF.

This sequence joins TRBV9 and TRBJ2-7; 9 bases are shared with TRBD1. The CDR3 spans 15 residues. V was clipped by 2 bases and J by 6 bases; unmatched bases: 9. Germline V gene sequence: CDR1 SGDLS, CDR2 YYNGEE. The CDR3 region is CASSVQPGQGSEQYF. Here the CDR3 DNA reads TGTGCCAGCAGCGTCCAACCGGGACAGGGAAGCGAGCAGTACTTC.

The table lists this clone with a few counts. This rearrangement joins TRBV6-1 to TRBJ1-5; 7 nucleotides match TRBD1. V dropped 11 bases and J dropped 9; count of bases not matched to a gene: 10. The CDR3 length is 12 residues. Germline-derived CDR1 and CDR2 are MNHNS and SASEGT. CDR3 sequence reads: CAVGQALRPQHF. The CDR3 nucleotides read TGTGCCGTAGGACAGGCTCTTCGGCCCCAGCATTTT.